Sequencing of this T cell receptor beta chain was carried out in a study of EBV T-cell therapy then PD-1 blockade in nasopharyngeal carcinoma. Treatment specified: AdE1-LMPpoly-expanded autologous EBV-specific T-cell therapy followed by anti-PD-1 nivolumab. In regard to this clone: What it binds is unknown.

Clones were sequenced by immunoSEQ multiplex PCR, and TCRdb holds only the in-frame ones, with some missing. The sample lists roughly 21,000 clones, over 70% occurring once. This sample comprised CD8+ T cells from blood, obtained at day 61 from a patient whose treatment included autologous EBV-specific T cells and nivolumab. The TCR originated in a middle-aged man with nasopharyngeal carcinoma.

The CDR3 loop reads CASSAVPGQVYGYTF. The CDR3 DNA reads as TGTGCCAGCAGCGCCGTCCCCGGACAGGTCTATGGCTACACCTTC. The chain combines TRBV9 with TRBJ1-2; 7 bases fit TRBD1. After removal of 3 bases from V and 4 bases from J, the junction contained 9 bases not matched to a gene. Germline V lookup: CDR1 SGDLS, CDR2 YYNGEE. This CDR3 spans 15 amino acids.